The rows below give T cell receptor beta chains drawn from one sample of a study of blood T cell repertoires in COVID-19. Sequencing was performed with immunoSEQ multiplex PCR; in TCRdb, only in-frame clones are kept and a portion is missing. The table shows some 69,000 clones, with approximately 88% occurring only once. The sequencing input was peripheral blood. The receptors come from a man aged 80 or over with active or convalescent COVID-19. Both conserved end residues are part of each CDR3. The order of the fields is CDR3 length, J gene, D gene, V gene, clone size, CDR3 protein, CDR3 DNA. The D gene is left open where the match is weak. Part of the rows lack a size; the others show once, few, many or a class for expanded clones.

17	TRBJ2-3	TRBD2	TRBV7-6	-	CASSIRPSGTSTDTQYF	TGTGCCAGCAGCATAAGACCTAGCGGCACTAGCACAGATACGCAGTATTTT
13	TRBJ1-4	TRBD1	TRBV5-6	once	CASSLGTGEKLFF	TGTGCCAGCAGCCTAGGGACAGGGGAAAAACTGTTTTTT
13	TRBJ1-2	TRBD1	TRBV6-6	-	CASRSDRGNGYTF	TGTGCCAGCAGGAGCGACAGGGGCAATGGCTACACCTTC
14	TRBJ1-1	-	TRBV7-2	-	CASSLRVGGGEAFF	TGTGCCAGCAGCCTCAGGGTTGGGGGCGGTGAAGCTTTCTTT
13	TRBJ2-7	-	TRBV9	-	CASSSGASYEQYF	TGTGCCAGCAGTTCAGGTGCTTCCTACGAGCAGTACTTC
12	TRBJ2-1	-	TRBV6-5	few	CASSYVGYEQFF	TGTGCCAGCAGTTATGTCGGGTATGAGCAGTTCTTC
12	TRBJ1-1	-	TRBV7-9	-	CASSLGDLEAFF	TGTGCCAGCAGCTTAGGGGACTTAGAAGCTTTCTTT
11	TRBJ2-4	-	TRBV18	-	CASSYGTTPIF	TGTGCCAGCTCGTACGGGACAACACCGATCTTC
13	TRBJ1-3	-	TRBV6-5	-	CASSWTAQNTIYF	TGTGCCAGCAGCTGGACAGCCCAAAACACCATATATTTT
13	TRBJ1-2	-	TRBV5-1	once	CASSSSGDWGYTF	TGCGCCAGCAGCTCCTCGGGTGACTGGGGCTACACCTTC
15	TRBJ2-1	-	TRBV2	-	CASKIAGGGAGAQFF	TGTGCCAGCAAGATTGCCGGTGGGGGGGCCGGAGCGCAGTTCTTC
13	TRBJ1-2	-	TRBV6-5	-	CASRADKNYGYTF	TGTGCCAGCAGGGCCGACAAGAACTATGGCTACACCTTC
17	TRBJ1-2	-	TRBV5-1	-	CASSLWGLKAANYGYTF	TGCGCCAGCAGCTTGTGGGGTCTTAAAGCGGCTAACTATGGCTACACCTTC
18	TRBJ1-6	TRBD1	TRBV23-1	-	CASSNRDRSRRYNSPLHF	TGCGCCAGCAGTAACCGGGACAGGTCCCGTCGATATAATTCACCCCTCCACTTT
15	TRBJ2-2	TRBD2	TRBV6-1	-	CASSEAGGPAGELFF	TGTGCCAGCAGTGAGGCGGGGGGGCCGGCCGGGGAGCTGTTTTTT
16	TRBJ2-2	TRBD1	TRBV6-1	-	CASSERGQLNTGELFF	TGTGCCAGCAGTGAAAGGGGACAGCTGAACACCGGGGAGCTGTTTTTT
15	TRBJ1-5	TRBD1	TRBV19	-	CASSLRGQGHQPQHF	TGTGCCAGTAGTCTCAGGGGGCAGGGCCATCAGCCCCAGCATTTT
16	TRBJ2-3	TRBD2	TRBV28	-	CASSSWGLVSTDTQYF	TGTGCCAGCAGTTCTTGGGGACTAGTGAGCACAGATACGCAGTATTTT
13	TRBJ2-3	TRBD1	TRBV24-1	once	CATRRTGSDTQYF	TGTGCCACCAGGAGGACAGGGTCAGATACGCAGTATTTT
14	TRBJ1-2	TRBD1	TRBV6-2/TRBV6-3	-	CASSYSWTGVGYTF	TGTGCCAGCAGTTACTCTTGGACAGGGGTTGGCTACACCTTC
19	TRBJ2-6	-	TRBV7-6	few	CASSLAMSVGSSGANVLTF	TGTGCCAGCAGCTTAGCAATGAGCGTCGGGAGCTCTGGGGCCAACGTCCTGACTTTC
17	TRBJ1-5	TRBD1	TRBV30	few	CALDSPMDRRNNQPQHF	TGTGCCTTGGATAGCCCGATGGACAGGAGGAACAATCAGCCCCAGCATTTT
15	TRBJ2-5	TRBD1	TRBV2	-	CASSARTGRGETQYF	TGTGCCAGCAGTGCCCGGACAGGGCGAGGAGAGACCCAGTACTTC
15	TRBJ2-3	TRBD1	TRBV6-6	few	CASQRTGAGTDTQYF	TGTGCCAGCCAAAGAACAGGGGCTGGCACAGATACGCAGTATTTT
15	TRBJ2-3	TRBD2	TRBV18	-	CASSPPGLATDTQYF	TGTGCCAGCTCACCACCGGGACTAGCGACAGATACGCAGTATTTT
15	TRBJ2-2	TRBD1	TRBV6-5	-	CASRVDRVWNGELFF	TGTGCCAGCAGAGTCGACAGGGTATGGAACGGGGAGCTGTTTTTT
13	TRBJ2-7	-	TRBV2	-	CASRGGLGYEQYF	TGTGCCAGTAGGGGAGGACTCGGCTACGAGCAGTACTTC
13	TRBJ2-7	TRBD1	TRBV30	-	CAWSMYRGGEQYF	TGTGCCTGGAGCATGTACAGGGGCGGAGAGCAGTACTTC
14	TRBJ1-2	-	TRBV3-1/TRBV3-2	-	CAASQRGADYGYTF	TGTGCCGCAAGCCAGCGGGGGGCAGACTATGGCTACACCTTC
13	TRBJ2-7	TRBD2	TRBV29-1	-	CSVRLAGTYEQYF	TGCAGCGTCAGACTAGCGGGAACCTACGAGCAGTACTTC
16	TRBJ1-1	-	TRBV7-2	-	CASSPGPSTMNTEAFF	TGTGCCAGCAGTCCCGGCCCCAGTACTATGAACACTGAAGCTTTCTTT
14	TRBJ1-4	-	TRBV4-1	-	CASTPAAANEKLFF	TGCGCCAGCACCCCCGCGGCTGCTAATGAAAAACTGTTTTTT
16	TRBJ2-5	TRBD2	TRBV6-2/TRBV6-3	few	CASSYGHSGSGETQYF	TGTGCCAGCAGTTACGGACATAGCGGGAGTGGAGAGACCCAGTACTTC